This T cell receptor (beta chain) was sequenced during a study of blood T cell repertoires in COVID-19. V lost 6 bases and J lost 4; bases outside the gene matches: 11. In germline, CDR1 is MNHNY, CDR2 SVGAGI (reference sequence). The CDR3 contains 17 residues. Original analysis: Amplification of reference gene primers was used by the study to estimate nucleated cell counts. Profiling relied on immunoSEQ multiplex PCR, and the TCRdb table lists in-frame clones only, not all of them. V, J and clone size reflect that table, while D and trimming were determined from the DNA. The repertoire includes about 290,000 clones, roughly nine tenths of them detected once, and 0.94% sits in the top ten.

Material: peripheral blood. This TCR was recovered from a woman between 40 and 50 years old who had recovered from COVID-19. The chain links TRBV6-6 to TRBJ2-7; 14 bases line up with TRBD2. The CDR3 protein is CASRRGTSGSGRYEQYF. CDR3 sequence (DNA): TGTGCCAGCAGACGAGGGACTAGCGGGAGCGGTAGGTACGAGCAGTACTTC.